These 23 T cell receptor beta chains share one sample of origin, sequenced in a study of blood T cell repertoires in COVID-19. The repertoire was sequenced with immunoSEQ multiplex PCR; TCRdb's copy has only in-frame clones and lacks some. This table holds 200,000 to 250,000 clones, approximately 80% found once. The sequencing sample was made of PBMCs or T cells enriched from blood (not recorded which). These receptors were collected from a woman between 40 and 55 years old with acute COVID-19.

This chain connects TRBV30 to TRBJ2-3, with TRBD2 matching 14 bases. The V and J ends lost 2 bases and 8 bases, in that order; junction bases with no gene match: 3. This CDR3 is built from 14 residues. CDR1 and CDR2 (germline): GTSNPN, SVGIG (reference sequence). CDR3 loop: CAWSLGLAGVTQYF. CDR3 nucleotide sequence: TGTGCCTGGAGTCTGGGACTAGCGGGGGTTACGCAGTATTTT.

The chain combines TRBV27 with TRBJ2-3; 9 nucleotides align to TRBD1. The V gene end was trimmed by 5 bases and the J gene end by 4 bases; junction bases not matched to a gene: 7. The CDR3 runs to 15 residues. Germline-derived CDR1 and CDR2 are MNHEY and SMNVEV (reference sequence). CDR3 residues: CASSLRDRVADTQYF. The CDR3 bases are TGTGCCAGCAGTCTCCGGGACAGGGTTGCAGATACGCAGTATTTT.

The CDR3 loop is CASSLGSGRVGQPQHF. Here the CDR3 DNA reads TGTGCCAGCAGCTTAGGTTCGGGCAGGGTTGGTCAGCCCCAGCATTTT. The V gene is TRBV7-2, the J gene TRBJ1-5; TRBD1 is a possible D gene (5 bases). Germline CDR1 SGHTA, CDR2 FQGNSA. The CDR3 loop spans 16 amino acids. The germline V and J ends were trimmed by 1 base and 6 bases, with 16 bases remaining between them.

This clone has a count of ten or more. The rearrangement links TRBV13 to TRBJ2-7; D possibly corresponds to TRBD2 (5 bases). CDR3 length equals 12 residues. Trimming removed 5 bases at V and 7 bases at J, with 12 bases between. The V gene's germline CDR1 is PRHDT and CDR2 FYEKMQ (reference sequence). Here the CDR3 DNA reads TGTGCCAGCAGCCCCCCCCGGGGTGAGCAGTACTTC. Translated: CASSPPRGEQYF.

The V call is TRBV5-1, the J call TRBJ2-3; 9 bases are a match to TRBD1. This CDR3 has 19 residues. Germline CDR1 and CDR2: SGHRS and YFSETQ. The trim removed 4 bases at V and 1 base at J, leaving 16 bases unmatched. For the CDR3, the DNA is TGCGCCAGCAGCAGAACCGGGACAGGGACTATAGTCGGCACAGATACGCAGTATTTT. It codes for CASSRTGTGTIVGTDTQYF.

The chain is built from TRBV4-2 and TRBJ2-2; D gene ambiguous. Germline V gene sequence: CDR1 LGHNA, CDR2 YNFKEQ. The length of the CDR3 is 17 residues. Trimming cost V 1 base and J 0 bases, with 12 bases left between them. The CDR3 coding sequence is TGTGCCAGCAGCCAAGTTTCGACTCAACCGAACACCGGGGAGCTGTTTTTT. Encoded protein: CASSQVSTQPNTGELFF.

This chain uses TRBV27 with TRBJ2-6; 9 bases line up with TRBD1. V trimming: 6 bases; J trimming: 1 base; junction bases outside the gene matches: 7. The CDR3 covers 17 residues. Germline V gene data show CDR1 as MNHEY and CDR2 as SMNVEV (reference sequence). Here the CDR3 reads CASRRDRGKSGANVLTF. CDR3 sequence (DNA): TGTGCCAGCAGGAGAGACAGGGGGAAGTCTGGGGCCAACGTCCTGACTTTC.

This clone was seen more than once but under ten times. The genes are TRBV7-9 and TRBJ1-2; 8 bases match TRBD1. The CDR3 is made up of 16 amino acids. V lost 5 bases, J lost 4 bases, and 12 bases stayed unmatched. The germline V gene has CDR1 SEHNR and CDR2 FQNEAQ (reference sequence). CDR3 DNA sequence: TGTGCCAGCAGCCCGAGGACAGGGACTAACCTCTATGGCTACACCTTC. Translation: CASSPRTGTNLYGYTF.

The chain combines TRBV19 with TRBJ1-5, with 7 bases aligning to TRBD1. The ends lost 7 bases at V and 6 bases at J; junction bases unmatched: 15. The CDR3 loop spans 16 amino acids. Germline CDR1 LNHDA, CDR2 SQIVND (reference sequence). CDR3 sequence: CASNTNMGQGVQPQHF. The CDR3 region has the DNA TGTGCCAGTAATACTAATATGGGGCAGGGGGTTCAGCCCCAGCATTTT.

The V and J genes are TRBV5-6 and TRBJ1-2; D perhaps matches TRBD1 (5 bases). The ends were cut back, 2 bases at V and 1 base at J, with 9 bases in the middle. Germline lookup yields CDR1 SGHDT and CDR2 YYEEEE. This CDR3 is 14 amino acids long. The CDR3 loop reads CASSFSGGNYGYTF. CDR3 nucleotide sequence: TGTGCCAGCAGCTTTAGCGGGGGTAACTATGGCTACACCTTC.

The CDR3 spells CASSLALAGGPETQYF. The CDR3 bases are TGTGCCAGCAGCTTGGCCCTAGCGGGGGGGCCTGAGACCCAGTACTTC. The chain combines TRBV5-4 with TRBJ2-5; 12 bases match TRBD2. Looked up from germline, CDR1 is SGHNT and CDR2 is YYREEE (reference sequence). Trimming at V came to 0 bases and at J to 5 bases, leaving 5 bases not matched to a gene. The CDR3 has 16 amino acids.

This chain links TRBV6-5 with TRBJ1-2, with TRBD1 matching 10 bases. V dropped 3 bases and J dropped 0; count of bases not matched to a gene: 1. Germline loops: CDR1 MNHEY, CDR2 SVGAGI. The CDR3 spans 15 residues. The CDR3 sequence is CASSYGTGANYGYTF. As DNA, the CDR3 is TGTGCCAGCAGTTATGGGACAGGGGCTAACTATGGCTACACCTTC.

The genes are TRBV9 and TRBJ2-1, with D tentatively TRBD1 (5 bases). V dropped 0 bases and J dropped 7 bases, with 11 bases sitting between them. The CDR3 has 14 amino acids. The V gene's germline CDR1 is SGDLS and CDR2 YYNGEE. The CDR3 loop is CASSVAGNGNEQFF. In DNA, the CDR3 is TGTGCCAGCAGCGTAGCAGGGAATGGGAATGAGCAGTTCTTC.

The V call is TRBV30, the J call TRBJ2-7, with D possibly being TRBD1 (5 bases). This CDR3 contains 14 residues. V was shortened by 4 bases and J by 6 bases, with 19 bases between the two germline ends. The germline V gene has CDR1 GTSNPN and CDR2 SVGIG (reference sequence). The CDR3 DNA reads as TGTGCCTGGAATATAGGACACCTTTCTCGCGAGCAGTACTTC. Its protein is CAWNIGHLSREQYF.

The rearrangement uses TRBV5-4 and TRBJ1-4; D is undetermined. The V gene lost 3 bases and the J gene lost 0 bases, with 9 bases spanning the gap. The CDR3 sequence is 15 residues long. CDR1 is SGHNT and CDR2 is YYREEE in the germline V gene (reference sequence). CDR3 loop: CASSSGASTNEKLFF. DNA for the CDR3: TGTGCCAGCAGCTCCGGTGCTTCAACTAATGAAAAACTGTTTTTT.

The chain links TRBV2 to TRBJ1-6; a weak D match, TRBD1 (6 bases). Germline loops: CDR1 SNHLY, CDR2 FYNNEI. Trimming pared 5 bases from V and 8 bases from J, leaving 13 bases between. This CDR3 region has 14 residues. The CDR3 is CASSYQGRDSPLHF. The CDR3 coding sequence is TGTGCCAGCAGTTACCAGGGGAGGGATTCACCCCTCCACTTT.

The CDR3 coding sequence is TGTGCCAGCAGCTTGGTCGGGGGTGGCACTGAAGCTTTCTTT. Translation: CASSLVGGGTEAFF. V and J are TRBV5-4 and TRBJ1-1; D is possibly TRBD1 (5 bases). This CDR3 has 14 amino acids. CDR1 and CDR2 from the germline V gene are SGHNT and YYREEE (reference sequence). Trimming shortened V by 0 bases and J by 4 bases, and 10 bases separated the two germline ends.

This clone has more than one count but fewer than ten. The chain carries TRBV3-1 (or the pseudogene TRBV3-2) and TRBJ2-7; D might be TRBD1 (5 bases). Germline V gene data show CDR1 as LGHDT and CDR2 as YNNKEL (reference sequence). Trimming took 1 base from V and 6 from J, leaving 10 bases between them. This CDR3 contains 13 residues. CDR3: CASSQVAGREQYF. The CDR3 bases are TGTGCCAGCAGCCAAGTCGCAGGGCGCGAGCAGTACTTC.

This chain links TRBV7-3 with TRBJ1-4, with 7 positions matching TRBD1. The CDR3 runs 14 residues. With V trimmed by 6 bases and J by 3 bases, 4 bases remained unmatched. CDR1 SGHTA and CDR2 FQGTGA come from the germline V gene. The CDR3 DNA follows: TGTGCCAGCAGTCTGACAGGGCCTAATGAAAAACTGTTTTTT. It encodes CASSLTGPNEKLFF.

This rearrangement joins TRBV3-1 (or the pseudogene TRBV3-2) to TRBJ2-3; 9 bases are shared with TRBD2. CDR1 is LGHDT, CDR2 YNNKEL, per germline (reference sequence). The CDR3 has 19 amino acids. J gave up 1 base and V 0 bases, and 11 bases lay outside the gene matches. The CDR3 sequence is CASSQDTLTAGGGTDTQYF. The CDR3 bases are TGTGCCAGCAGCCAAGATACACTAACAGCGGGGGGTGGCACAGATACGCAGTATTTT.

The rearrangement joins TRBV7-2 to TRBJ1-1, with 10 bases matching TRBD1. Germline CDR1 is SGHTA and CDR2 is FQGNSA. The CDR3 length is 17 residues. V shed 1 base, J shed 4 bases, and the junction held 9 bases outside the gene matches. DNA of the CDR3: TGTGCCAGCAGCTTAGTCTTGACAGGGGGCGCCGGCACTGAAGCTTTCTTT. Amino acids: CASSLVLTGGAGTEAFF.

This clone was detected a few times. The CDR3 DNA is TGTGCCAGCAGGAGGAGAGAGGTTGAAGCTTTCTTT. It yields the protein CASRRREVEAFF. This chain links TRBV6-5 with TRBJ1-1; D gene ambiguous. The CDR3 contains 12 residues. Germline V lookup: CDR1 MNHEY, CDR2 SVGAGI. V lost 6 bases to trimming and J lost 7 bases, with 12 bases between them.

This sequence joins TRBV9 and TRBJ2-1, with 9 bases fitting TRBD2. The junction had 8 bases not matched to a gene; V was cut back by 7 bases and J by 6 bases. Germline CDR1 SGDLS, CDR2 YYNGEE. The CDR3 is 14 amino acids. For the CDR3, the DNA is TGTGCCAGCGGAACCGGGACTAGCTTCAATGAGCAGTTCTTC. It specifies CASGTGTSFNEQFF.